These 20 T cell receptor beta chains originate from one sample sequenced in a study of spatial heterogeneity in lung cancer. TCRdb ran MiXCR on the 5' RACE reads and lists one entry per CDR3 protein. The profile shows around 30,000 distinct CDR3 sequences, roughly 6% of them singletons. The sample's time point: blood at routine non-recurrence follow-up after resection. Sequencing was performed on whole RNA extracted from tumor and nontumor lung tissue, or from frozen PBMC, and the material was left unsorted. Specimen: PBMCs, collected at follow-up. The receptors were gathered from a male donor with early-stage non-small cell lung cancer.

The chain is built from TRBV12-3 or TRBV12-4 and TRBJ2-5; D unresolved. The V and J ends lost 2 bases and 4 bases respectively, with 17 bases between them. CDR3 length equals 16 residues. The CDR3 DNA follows: TGTGCCAGCAGTTTAAAAGCGTGGTCCCTTCCAGAGACCCAGTACTTC. Encoded protein: CASSLKAWSLPETQYF.

The chain joins TRBV2 to TRBJ2-2; 11 nucleotides align to TRBD2. The length of the CDR3 is 15 residues. The germline CDR1 and CDR2 sequences are SNHLY and FYNNEI. The V segment lost 6 bases and the J segment 5 bases; nucleotides outside the gene matches: 5. The CDR3 is CASSSGLAGTGELFF. The DNA for the CDR3 is TGTGCCAGCAGCAGCGGACTAGCGGGTACCGGGGAGCTGTTTTTT.

This clonotype was seen repeatedly, ten times or more. This chain connects TRBV3-1 to TRBJ2-2; D is uncertain. The germline V gene encodes CDR1 LGHDT and CDR2 YNNKEL (reference sequence). The ends were cut back, 1 base at V and 9 bases at J, with 6 bases in the middle. There are 12 residues in the CDR3. CDR3 coding DNA: TGTGCCAGCAGCCAAGGACCCCGGGAGCTGTTTTTT. Amino acids: CASSQGPRELFF.

This chain links TRBV20-1 with TRBJ1-6; D unclear. The V gene lost 0 bases and the J gene lost 6 bases, with 6 bases spanning the gap. Germline V CDR1 and CDR2: DFQATT, SNEGSKA (reference sequence). The CDR3 extends over 13 amino acids. The CDR3 DNA reads as TGCAGTGCTAGAGATCGTGGTAATTCACCCCTCCACTTT. This translates into CSARDRGNSPLHF.

This clonotype was observed many times. The gene calls are TRBV28 and TRBJ2-7; tentatively, D is TRBD1 (5 bases). V lost 0 bases and J lost 1, with 10 bases in between. The V gene's germline CDR1 is MDHEN and CDR2 SYDVKM. The CDR3 is 15 residues long. The CDR3 spells CASSLWSGPSYEQYF. The CDR3 region has the DNA TGTGCCAGCAGTTTATGGTCAGGGCCTTCCTACGAGCAGTACTTC. Using reference TRBV28 and TRBJ2-7 for the parts outside the CDR3, the full variable domain is DVKVTQSSRYLVKRTGEKVFLECVQDMDHENMFWYRQDPGLGLRLIYFSYDVKMKEKGDIPEGYSVSREKKERFSLILESASTNQTSMYLCASSLWSGPSYEQYFGPGTRLTVT.

This clonotype appeared many times. The chain carries TRBV9 and TRBJ2-3; D remains unclear. The CDR3 runs 13 residues. V was shortened by 0 bases and J by 5 bases, with 7 bases between the two germline ends. From germline, CDR1 is SGDLS and CDR2 YYNGEE. The CDR3 DNA reads as TGTGCCAGCAGCGTAGGTACCGAAGATACGCAGTATTTT. It is translated as CASSVGTEDTQYF.

This clonotype was seen repeatedly, ten times or more. The genes are TRBV19 and TRBJ2-5; weak D call: TRBD2 (6 bases). The germline V and J ends were trimmed by 5 bases and 5 bases, with 15 bases remaining between them. Germline V gene lookup returns CDR1 LNHDA and CDR2 SQIVND (reference sequence). CDR3 length equals 14 residues. For the CDR3, the DNA is TGTGCCAGTAGTTCCCCGGGTCGGGGGGAGACCCAGTACTTC. Protein sequence: CASSSPGRGETQYF. Looking up the rest from reference TRBV19 and TRBJ2-5 gives the full variable domain: DGGITQSPKYLFRKEGQNVTLSCEQNLNHDAMYWYRQDPGQGLRLIYYSQIVNDFQKGDIAEGYSVSREKKESFPLTVTSAQKNPTAFYLCASSSPGRGETQYFGPGTRLLVL.

In its sample, this clonotype was seen many times. CDR3 amino acids: CASNRLAGGPSEQYV. DNA for the CDR3: TGTGCCAGCAATAGACTAGCGGGAGGGCCGAGCGAGCAGTACGTC. The J gene is TRBJ2-7, the V gene TRBV6-5; 14 nucleotides align to TRBD2. With V trimmed by 7 bases and J by 6 bases, 8 bases remained unmatched. The germline V gene has CDR1 MNHEY and CDR2 SVGAGI. The CDR3 sequence is 15 residues long.

Ten or more counts support this clonotype. V is TRBV6-6 and J is TRBJ2-3, with D tentatively TRBD1 or TRBD2 (5 bases each). V was trimmed by 7 bases and J by 4 bases, leaving 15 bases between them. The CDR3 is 14 residues long. Per germline, CDR1 MNHNY and CDR2 SVGAGI (reference sequence). The CDR3 loop is CASKRDRRPDTQYF. For the CDR3, the DNA is TGTGCCAGCAAGAGGGACCGCCGGCCAGATACGCAGTATTTT.

The sample holds many counts of this clonotype. The gene calls are TRBV24-1 and TRBJ2-2; 9 bases are shared with TRBD1. J gave up 3 bases and V 6 bases, and 7 bases lay outside the gene matches. Germline assignment: CDR1 KGHDR and CDR2 SFDVKD. This CDR3 spans 16 amino acids. This CDR3 reads CATSSLGQGDTGELFF. CDR3 bases: TGTGCCACCAGTTCCCTGGGACAGGGTGACACCGGGGAGCTGTTTTTT.

The chain employs TRBV7-8 and TRBJ2-5; 12 bases match TRBD2. The CDR3 runs 15 residues. CDR1 is SGHVS and CDR2 is FQNEAQ in the germline V gene. The V segment lost 3 bases and the J segment 5 bases; nucleotides outside the gene matches: 4. The CDR3 sequence: CASSFGLAGRETQYF. The CDR3 DNA reads TGTGCCAGCAGCTTCGGACTAGCGGGGAGGGAGACCCAGTACTTC.

This clonotype was seen at least ten times. The V gene is TRBV29-1, the J gene TRBJ1-1, with no clear D. Trimming removed 7 bases from V and 4 bases from J, with 13 bases in between. CDR1 is SQVTM, CDR2 ANQGSEA, per germline. CDR3 length equals 12 residues. The DNA for the CDR3 is TGCAGCGCGGCACTGTCAAGCACTGAAGCTTTCTTT. This gives the protein CSAALSSTEAFF. The full variable domain, in which reference TRBV29-1 and TRBJ1-1 provide the parts outside the CDR3, is SAVISQKPSRDICQRGTSLTIQCQVDSQVTMMFWYRQQPGQSLTLIATANQGSEATYESGFVIDKFPISRPNLTFSTLTVSNMSPEDSSIYLCSAALSSTEAFFGQGTRLTVV.

The rearrangement uses TRBV28 and TRBJ1-6; no definite D call. This CDR3 spans 13 amino acids. Trimming removed 8 bases at V and 7 bases at J, with 12 bases between. Germline lookup yields CDR1 MDHEN and CDR2 SYDVKM. The CDR3 region has the DNA TGTGCCAGCGCGTGGGGATGGAATTCACCCCTCCACTTT. As protein: CASAWGWNSPLHF.

This clonotype has a handful of counts. The V gene is TRBV7-2, the J gene TRBJ2-2, with 7 bases matching TRBD1. This CDR3 spans 17 amino acids. Looked up from germline, CDR1 is SGHTA and CDR2 is FQGNSA. V lost 1 base to trimming and J lost 6 bases; unmatched junction nucleotides: 11. In nucleotides, the CDR3 is TGTGCCAGCAGCTTAGTTACCCGAGGGGGCGCGGCCGGGGAGCTGTTTTTT. This encodes CASSLVTRGGAAGELFF.

There are many counts of this clonotype. The CDR3 DNA reads TGTGCCAGCAGTTACTCTGGGGGGGCAGGCACTGAAGCTTTCTTT. Its protein product is CASSYSGGAGTEAFF. This sequence joins TRBV6-6 and TRBJ1-1, with a tentative D call TRBD1 (6 bases). CDR3 size: 15 residues. Germline-derived CDR1 and CDR2 are MNHNY and SVGAGI (reference sequence). Deletions cut 0 bases from V and 4 bases from J, with 12 bases between.

This clonotype was observed many times. The chain combines TRBV9 with TRBJ2-5; 7 bases are shared with TRBD1. Trimming cost V 0 bases and J 0 bases; bases outside gene matches: 8. The V gene's germline CDR1 is SGDLS and CDR2 YYNGEE. CDR3 length: 17 residues. CDR3 amino acids: CASSVGKGATYQETQYF. The CDR3 DNA sequence: TGTGCCAGCAGCGTAGGAAAGGGGGCTACGTACCAAGAGACCCAGTACTTC.

This clonotype was counted many times. This rearrangement joins TRBV9 to TRBJ2-2; TRBD2 might be the D (6 bases). V lost 0 bases and J lost 2, with 11 bases in between. Germline V CDR1 and CDR2: SGDLS, YYNGEE. This CDR3 spans 16 amino acids. In DNA form, the CDR3 reads TGTGCCAGCAGCGTAGCGGCGGGGCCCAACACCGGGGAGCTGTTTTTT. This gives the protein CASSVAAGPNTGELFF.

There are many counts of this clonotype. The chain employs TRBV12-3 or TRBV12-4 and TRBJ2-1, with a weak D call TRBD2 (5 bases). CDR3 size: 16 residues. V shed 5 bases and J shed 0 bases, with 14 bases lying between them. The CDR3 is CASSRTQTSSYNEQFF. CDR3 bases: TGTGCCAGCAGTAGGACTCAAACATCCTCCTACAATGAGCAGTTCTTC.

The table lists this clonotype with many counts. This chain joins TRBV29-1 and TRBJ1-2; 9 bases are shared with TRBD1. The CDR3 consists of 14 residues. Trimming removed 0 bases from V and 4 bases from J; junction bases left unmatched: 3. Germline V gives CDR1 SQVTM, CDR2 ANQGSEA. The CDR3 DNA is TGCAGCGTTGAAGATCAGGACAGGGGCTATGGCTACACCTTC. It codes for CSVEDQDRGYGYTF.

This clonotype was seen repeatedly, ten times or more. The DNA of the CDR3 is TGTGCCAGCAGTCCTCGACAGGCGCAAGCTAACTATGGCTACACCTTC. Its protein product is CASSPRQAQANYGYTF. This chain joins TRBV12-3 or TRBV12-4 and TRBJ1-2, with D maybe TRBD1 (6 bases). This CDR3 has 16 amino acids. V was clipped by 5 bases and J by 0 bases, with 16 bases between them.